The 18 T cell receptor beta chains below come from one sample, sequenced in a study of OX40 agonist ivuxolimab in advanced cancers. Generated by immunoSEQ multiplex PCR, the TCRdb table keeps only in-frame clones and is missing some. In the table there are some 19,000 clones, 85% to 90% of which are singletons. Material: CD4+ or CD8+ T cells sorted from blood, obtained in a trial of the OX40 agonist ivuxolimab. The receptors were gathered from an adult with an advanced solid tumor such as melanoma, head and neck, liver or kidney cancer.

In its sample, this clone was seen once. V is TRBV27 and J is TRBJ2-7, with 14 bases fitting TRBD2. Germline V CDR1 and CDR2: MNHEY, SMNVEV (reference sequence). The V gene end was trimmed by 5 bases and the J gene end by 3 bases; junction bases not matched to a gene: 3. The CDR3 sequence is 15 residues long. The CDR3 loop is CASSDGLAGGYEQYF. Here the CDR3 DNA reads TGTGCCAGCAGTGACGGACTAGCGGGGGGCTACGAGCAGTACTTC.

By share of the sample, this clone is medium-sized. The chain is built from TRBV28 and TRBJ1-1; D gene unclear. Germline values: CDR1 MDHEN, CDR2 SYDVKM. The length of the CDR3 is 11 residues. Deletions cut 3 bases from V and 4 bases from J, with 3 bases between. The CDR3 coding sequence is TGTGCCAGCAGTTTTACCACTGAAGCTTTCTTT. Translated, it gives CASSFTTEAFF.

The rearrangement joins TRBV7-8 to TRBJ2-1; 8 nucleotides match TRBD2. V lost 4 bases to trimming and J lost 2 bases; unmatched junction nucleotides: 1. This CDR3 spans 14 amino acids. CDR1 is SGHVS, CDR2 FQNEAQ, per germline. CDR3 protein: CASSWGLAYNEQFF. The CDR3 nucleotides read TGTGCCAGCAGCTGGGGACTAGCCTACAATGAGCAGTTCTTC.

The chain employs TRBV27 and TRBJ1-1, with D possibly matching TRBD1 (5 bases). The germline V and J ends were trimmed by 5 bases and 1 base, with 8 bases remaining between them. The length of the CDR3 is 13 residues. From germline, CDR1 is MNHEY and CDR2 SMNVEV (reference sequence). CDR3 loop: CASSVTGNTEAFF. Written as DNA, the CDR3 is TGTGCCAGCAGTGTTACAGGGAACACTGAAGCTTTCTTT.

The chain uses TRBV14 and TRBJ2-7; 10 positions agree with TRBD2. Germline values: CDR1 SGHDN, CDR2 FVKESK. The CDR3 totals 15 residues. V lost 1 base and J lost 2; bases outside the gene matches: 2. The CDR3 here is CASSQVTSGTYEQYF. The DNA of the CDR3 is TGTGCCAGCAGCCAAGTAACTAGCGGGACCTACGAGCAGTACTTC.

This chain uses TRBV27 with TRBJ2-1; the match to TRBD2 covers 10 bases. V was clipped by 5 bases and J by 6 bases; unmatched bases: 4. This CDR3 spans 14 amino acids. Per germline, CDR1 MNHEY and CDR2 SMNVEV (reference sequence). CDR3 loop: CASSLAGVGNEQFF. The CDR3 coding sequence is TGTGCCAGCAGTCTAGCGGGAGTGGGCAATGAGCAGTTCTTC.

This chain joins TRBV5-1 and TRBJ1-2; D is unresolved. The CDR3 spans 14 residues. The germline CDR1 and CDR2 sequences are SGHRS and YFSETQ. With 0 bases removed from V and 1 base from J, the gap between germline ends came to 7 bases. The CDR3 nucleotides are TGCGCCAGCAGCTTGGAATTGCTTAACTATGGCTACACCTTC. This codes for CASSLELLNYGYTF.

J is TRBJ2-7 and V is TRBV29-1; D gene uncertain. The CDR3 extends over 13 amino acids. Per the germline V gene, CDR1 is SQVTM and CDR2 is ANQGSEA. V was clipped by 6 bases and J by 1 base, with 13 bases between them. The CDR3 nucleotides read TGCAGCGTCCGTAAGGCCGGTTCCTACGAGCAGTACTTC. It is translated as CSVRKAGSYEQYF.

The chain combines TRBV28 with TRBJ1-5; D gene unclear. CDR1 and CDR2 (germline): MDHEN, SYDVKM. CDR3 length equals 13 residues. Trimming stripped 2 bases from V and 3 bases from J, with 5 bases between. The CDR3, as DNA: TGTGCCAGCAGTTTAGTCGCCAATCAGCCCCAGCATTTT. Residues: CASSLVANQPQHF.

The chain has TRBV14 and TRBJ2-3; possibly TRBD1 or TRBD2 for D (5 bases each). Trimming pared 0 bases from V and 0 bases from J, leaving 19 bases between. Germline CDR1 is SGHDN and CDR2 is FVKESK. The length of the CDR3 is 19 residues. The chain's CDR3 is CASSQDVGWGSTSTDTQYF. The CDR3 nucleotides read TGTGCCAGCAGCCAAGATGTTGGTTGGGGGAGCACTAGCACAGATACGCAGTATTTT.

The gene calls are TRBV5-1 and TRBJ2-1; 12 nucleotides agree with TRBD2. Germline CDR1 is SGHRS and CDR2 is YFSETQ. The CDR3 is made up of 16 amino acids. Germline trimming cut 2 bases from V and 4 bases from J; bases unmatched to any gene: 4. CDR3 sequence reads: CASSLGLAGRYNEQFF. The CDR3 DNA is TGCGCCAGCAGCTTAGGACTAGCGGGACGATACAATGAGCAGTTCTTC.

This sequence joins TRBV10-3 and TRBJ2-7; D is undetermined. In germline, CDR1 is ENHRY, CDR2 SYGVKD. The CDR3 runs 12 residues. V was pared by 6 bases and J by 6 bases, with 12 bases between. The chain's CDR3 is CAISPVVGEQYF. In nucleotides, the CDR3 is TGTGCCATCAGCCCGGTCGTCGGCGAGCAGTACTTC.

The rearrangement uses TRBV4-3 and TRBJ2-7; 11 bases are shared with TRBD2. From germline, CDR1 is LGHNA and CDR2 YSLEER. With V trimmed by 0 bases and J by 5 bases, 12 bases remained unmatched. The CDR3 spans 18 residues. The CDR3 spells CASSQDAASGRLGHEQYF. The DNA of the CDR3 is TGCGCCAGCAGCCAAGATGCGGCTAGCGGGAGGCTGGGCCACGAGCAGTACTTC.

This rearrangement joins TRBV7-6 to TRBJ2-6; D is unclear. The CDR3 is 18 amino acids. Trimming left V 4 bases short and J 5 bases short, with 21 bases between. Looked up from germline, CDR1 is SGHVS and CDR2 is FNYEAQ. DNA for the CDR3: TGTGCCAGCAGCTACTCCTGTGAATCACAAAGTCGGGCCAACGTCCTGACTTTC. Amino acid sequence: CASSYSCESQSRANVLTF.

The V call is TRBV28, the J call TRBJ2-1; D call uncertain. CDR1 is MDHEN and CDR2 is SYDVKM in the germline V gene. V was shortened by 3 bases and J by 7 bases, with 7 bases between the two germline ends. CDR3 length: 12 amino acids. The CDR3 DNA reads TGTGCCAGCAGTTTTGTACTTAATGAGCAGTTCTTC. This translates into CASSFVLNEQFF.

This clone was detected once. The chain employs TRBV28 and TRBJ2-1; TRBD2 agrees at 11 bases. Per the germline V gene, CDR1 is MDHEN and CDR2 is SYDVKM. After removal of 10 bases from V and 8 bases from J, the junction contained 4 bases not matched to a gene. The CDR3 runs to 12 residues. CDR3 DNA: TGTGCCACCAAGGGACTAGCGGATGAGCAGTTCTTC. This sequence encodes CATKGLADEQFF.

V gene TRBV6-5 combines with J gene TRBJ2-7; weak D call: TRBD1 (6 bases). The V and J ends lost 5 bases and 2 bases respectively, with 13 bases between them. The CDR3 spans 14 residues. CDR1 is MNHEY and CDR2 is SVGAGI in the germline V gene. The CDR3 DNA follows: TGTGCCAGCAGTGATATTGGGGGCCCCTACGAGCAGTACTTC. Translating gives CASSDIGGPYEQYF.

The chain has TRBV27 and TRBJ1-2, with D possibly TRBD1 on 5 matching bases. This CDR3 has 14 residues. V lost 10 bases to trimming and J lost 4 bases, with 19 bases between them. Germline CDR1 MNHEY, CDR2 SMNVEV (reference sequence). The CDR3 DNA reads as TGTGCCACCAAAGACAGCTATCAGCCCTATGGCTACACCTTC. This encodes CATKDSYQPYGYTF.